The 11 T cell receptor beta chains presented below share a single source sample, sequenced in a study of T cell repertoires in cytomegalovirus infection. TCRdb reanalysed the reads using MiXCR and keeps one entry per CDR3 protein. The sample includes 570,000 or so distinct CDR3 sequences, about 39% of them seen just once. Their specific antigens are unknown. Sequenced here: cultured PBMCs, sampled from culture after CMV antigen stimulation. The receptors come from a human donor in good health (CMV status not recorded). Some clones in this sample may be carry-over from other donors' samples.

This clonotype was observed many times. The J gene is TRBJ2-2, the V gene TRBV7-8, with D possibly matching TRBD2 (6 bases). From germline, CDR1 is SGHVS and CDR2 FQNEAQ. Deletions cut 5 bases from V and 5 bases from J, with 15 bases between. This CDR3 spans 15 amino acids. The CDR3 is CASSTQRGRTGELFF. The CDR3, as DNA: TGTGCCAGCAGCACACAACGGGGGAGAACCGGGGAGCTGTTTTTT.

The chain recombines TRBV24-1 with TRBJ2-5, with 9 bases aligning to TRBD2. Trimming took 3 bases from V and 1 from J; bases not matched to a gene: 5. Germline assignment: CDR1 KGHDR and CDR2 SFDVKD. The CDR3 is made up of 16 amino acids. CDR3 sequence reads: CATSDKAGGLQETQYF. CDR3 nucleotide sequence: TGTGCCACCAGTGATAAAGCGGGGGGCCTCCAAGAGACCCAGTACTTC.

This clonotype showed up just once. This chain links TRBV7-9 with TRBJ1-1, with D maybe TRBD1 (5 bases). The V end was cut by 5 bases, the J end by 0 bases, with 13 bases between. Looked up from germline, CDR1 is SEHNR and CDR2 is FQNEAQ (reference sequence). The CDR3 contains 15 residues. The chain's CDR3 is CASSPRRGLNTEAFF. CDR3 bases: TGTGCCAGCAGCCCCAGACGGGGCTTGAACACTGAAGCTTTCTTT.

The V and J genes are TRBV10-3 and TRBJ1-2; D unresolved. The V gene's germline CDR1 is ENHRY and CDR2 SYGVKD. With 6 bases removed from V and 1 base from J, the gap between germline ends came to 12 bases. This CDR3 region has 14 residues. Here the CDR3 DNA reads TGTGCCATCAGGGAGGACGGTTATAACTATGGCTACACCTTC. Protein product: CAIREDGYNYGYTF.

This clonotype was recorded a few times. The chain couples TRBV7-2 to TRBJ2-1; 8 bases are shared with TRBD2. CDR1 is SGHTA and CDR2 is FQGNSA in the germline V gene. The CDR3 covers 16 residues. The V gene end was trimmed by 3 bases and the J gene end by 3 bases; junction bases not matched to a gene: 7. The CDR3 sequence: CASSLDLAGRYNEQFF. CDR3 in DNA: TGTGCCAGCAGCTTGGATCTAGCGGGCCGCTACAATGAGCAGTTCTTC.

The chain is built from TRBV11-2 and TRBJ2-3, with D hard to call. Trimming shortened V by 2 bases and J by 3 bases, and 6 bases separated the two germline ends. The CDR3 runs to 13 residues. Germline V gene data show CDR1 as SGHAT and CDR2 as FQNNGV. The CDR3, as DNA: TGTGCCAGCAGCTTATCCCAAACAGATACGCAGTATTTT. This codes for CASSLSQTDTQYF.

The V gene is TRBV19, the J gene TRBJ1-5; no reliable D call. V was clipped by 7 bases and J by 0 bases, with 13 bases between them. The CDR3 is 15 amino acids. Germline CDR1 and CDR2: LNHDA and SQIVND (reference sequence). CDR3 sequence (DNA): TGTGCCAGTAATCTGTTCAGGACTAGCAATCAGCCCCAGCATTTT. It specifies CASNLFRTSNQPQHF.

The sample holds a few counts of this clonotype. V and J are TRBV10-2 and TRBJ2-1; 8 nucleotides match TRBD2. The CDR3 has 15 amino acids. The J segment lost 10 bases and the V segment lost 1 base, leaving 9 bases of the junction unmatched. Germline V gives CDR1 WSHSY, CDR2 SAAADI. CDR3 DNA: TGCGCCAGCAGTGAGTATAGGCGGGGGGACCCCGAGCAGTTCTTC. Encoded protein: CASSEYRRGDPEQFF.

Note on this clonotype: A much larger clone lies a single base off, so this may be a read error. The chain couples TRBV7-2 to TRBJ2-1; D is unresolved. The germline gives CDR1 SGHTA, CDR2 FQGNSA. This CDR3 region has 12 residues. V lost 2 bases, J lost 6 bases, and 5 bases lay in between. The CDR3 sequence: CASSLYRNEQFF. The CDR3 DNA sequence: TGTGCCAGCAGCTTATACCGCAATGAGCAGTTCTTC.

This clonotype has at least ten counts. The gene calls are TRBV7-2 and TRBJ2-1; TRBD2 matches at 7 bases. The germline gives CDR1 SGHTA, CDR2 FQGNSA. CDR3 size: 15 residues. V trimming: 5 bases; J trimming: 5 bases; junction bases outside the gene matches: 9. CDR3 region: CASSPRTRGNNEQFF. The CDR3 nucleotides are TGTGCCAGCAGCCCCAGGACTAGAGGGAACAATGAGCAGTTCTTC.

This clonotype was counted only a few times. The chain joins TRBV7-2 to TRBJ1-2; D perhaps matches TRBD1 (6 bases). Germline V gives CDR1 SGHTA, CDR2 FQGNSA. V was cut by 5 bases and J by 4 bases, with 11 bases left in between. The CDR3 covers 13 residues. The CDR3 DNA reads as TGTGCCAGCAGCGCCCAGGACAGCTATGGCTACACCTTC. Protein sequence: CASSAQDSYGYTF.